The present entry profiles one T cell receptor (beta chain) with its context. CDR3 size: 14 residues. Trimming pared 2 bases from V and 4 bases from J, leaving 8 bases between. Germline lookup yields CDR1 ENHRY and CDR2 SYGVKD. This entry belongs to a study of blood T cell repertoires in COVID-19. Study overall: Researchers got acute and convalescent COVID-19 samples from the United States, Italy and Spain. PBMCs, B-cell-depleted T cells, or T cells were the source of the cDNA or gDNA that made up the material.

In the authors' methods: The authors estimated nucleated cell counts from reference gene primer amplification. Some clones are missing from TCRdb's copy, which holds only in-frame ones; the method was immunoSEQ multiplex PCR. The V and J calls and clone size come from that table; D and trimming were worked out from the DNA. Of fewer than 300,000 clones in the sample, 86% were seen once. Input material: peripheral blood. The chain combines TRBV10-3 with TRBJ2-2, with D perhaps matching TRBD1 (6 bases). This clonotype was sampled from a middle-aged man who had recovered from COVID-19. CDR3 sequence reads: CAISEGRGTGELFF. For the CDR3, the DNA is TGTGCCATCAGTGAGGGCAGGGGCACCGGGGAGCTGTTTTTT.